This TCR beta chain originates from a study of T cells after yellow fever vaccination. This clonotype was seen a few times. The CDR3 is made up of 15 amino acids. V lost 5 bases, J lost 3 bases, and 13 bases lay in between. TCRdb redid the calling of the 5' RACE reads with MiXCR, one entry per CDR3 protein. Here the sample spans about 550,000 distinct CDR3 sequences, roughly 19% being singletons. The receptor's source is a man aged 25-45 years who received the YFV17D yellow fever vaccine. The sequences come from PBMCs, collected 15 days after the yellow fever booster vaccination. The chain links TRBV12-3 or TRBV12-4 to TRBJ2-2, with D hard to call. CDR3 sequence reads: CASSPRPQHTGELFF. The CDR3, as DNA: TGTGCCAGCAGTCCCCGGCCCCAGCACACCGGGGAGCTGTTTTTT.